Detailed here is one TCR beta chain. The data were produced by immunoSEQ multiplex PCR, yet TCRdb's version contains in-frame clones alone and is incomplete. This table holds approximately 390,000 clones, about 87% found once. This CDR3 is 15 amino acids long. With 3 bases clipped from V and 6 bases from J, the junction kept 5 bases outside the gene matches. Germline V gives CDR1 LNHDA, CDR2 SQIVND (reference sequence). The data originate from a study of blood T cell repertoires in COVID-19. Participants reported their clinical history, and cohort assignment relied on those reports. The TCR comes from a woman aged 50 to 60 who had recovered from COVID-19. Sequencing used PBMCs or T cells enriched from blood (not recorded which). The chain joins TRBV19 to TRBJ1-6, with 7 bases that match TRBD1. The chain's CDR3 is CASSISDRVNSPLHF. The DNA for the CDR3 is TGTGCCAGTAGTATCTCCGACAGGGTTAATTCACCCCTCCACTTT.